This entry lists 8 T cell receptor beta chains sequenced from one sample in a study of blood T cell repertoires in COVID-19. Profiling relied on immunoSEQ multiplex PCR, and the TCRdb table lists in-frame clones only, not all of them. The sample lists about 30,000 clones; 65% to 90% were seen once. The sample taken for sequencing was peripheral blood. The receptors stem from a man older than 75 with active COVID-19.

The chain recombines TRBV5-1 with TRBJ2-7; D unclear. V lost 1 base and J lost 0, with 8 bases in between. The CDR3 loop spans 14 amino acids. Germline-derived CDR1 and CDR2 are SGHRS and YFSETQ. CDR3 sequence reads: CASSLRESSYEQYF. Written as DNA, the CDR3 is TGCGCCAGCAGCTTGCGAGAAAGCTCCTACGAGCAGTACTTC.

This sequence joins TRBV27 and TRBJ1-2; 11 bases agree with TRBD1. The CDR3 contains 14 residues. Germline V gene sequence: CDR1 MNHEY, CDR2 SMNVEV (reference sequence). J lost 5 bases, V lost 3 bases, and 2 bases had no gene match. CDR3 sequence reads: CASSFRDRGYGYTF. DNA for the CDR3: TGTGCCAGCAGTTTCCGGGACAGGGGGTATGGCTACACCTTC.

The rearrangement uses TRBV7-6 and TRBJ2-3; the D gene is possibly TRBD1 (6 bases). This CDR3 is 16 amino acids long. Trimming shortened V by 4 bases and J by 6 bases, and 20 bases separated the two germline ends. Germline V CDR1 and CDR2: SGHVS, FNYEAQ. CDR3 DNA sequence: TGTGCCAGCAGCTCCCAGCGCGGACAGAGTGGGGATACGCAGTATTTT. It translates to CASSSQRGQSGDTQYF.

The V gene is TRBV7-2, the J gene TRBJ2-5; D remains ambiguous. CDR3 length: 13 residues. The germline V gene has CDR1 SGHTA and CDR2 FQGNSA. Trimming pared 1 base from V and 5 bases from J, leaving 8 bases between. Here the CDR3 DNA reads TGTGCCAGCAGCTTAGACACCAGGGAGACCCAGTACTTC. Residues: CASSLDTRETQYF.

V usage is TRBV11-2 and J usage is TRBJ1-4; 7 positions agree with TRBD1. From germline, CDR1 is SGHAT and CDR2 FQNNGV. The V and J ends lost 1 base and 5 bases, in that order; junction bases with no gene match: 13. The CDR3 extends over 18 amino acids. CDR3: CASSLGHRGGWKNEKLFF. The CDR3 DNA is TGTGCCAGCAGCTTAGGCCACAGGGGCGGATGGAAAAATGAAAAACTGTTTTTT.

The chain uses TRBV13 and TRBJ2-7, with D possibly TRBD2 on 7 matching bases. V lost 1 base, J lost 6 bases, and 16 bases lay in between. Germline CDR1 PRHDT, CDR2 FYEKMQ (reference sequence). This CDR3 comprises 15 residues. CDR3 sequence: CASSLVRGGGGEQYF. As DNA, the CDR3 is TGTGCCAGCAGCTTAGTTAGGGGGGGTGGCGGCGAGCAGTACTTC.

A single count supports this clone. This chain joins TRBV27 and TRBJ1-4; tentatively, D is TRBD1 (6 bases). The V end lost 3 bases, the J end lost 13 bases, and 15 bases lay between the germline ends. The V gene's germline CDR1 is MNHEY and CDR2 SMNVEV (reference sequence). This CDR3 has 13 residues. The DNA of the CDR3 is TGTGCCAGCAGTTTCACCTCAGGGGACACACTGTTTTTT. This gives the protein CASSFTSGDTLFF.

The rearrangement joins TRBV5-5 to TRBJ1-1, with unresolved D. The CDR3 runs 15 residues. V was trimmed by 1 base and J by 2 bases, leaving 12 bases between them. CDR1 and CDR2 from the germline V gene are SGHKS and YYEKEE (reference sequence). Here the CDR3 DNA reads TGTGCCAGCAGCTTGTATGGCACCACAAACACTGAAGCTTTCTTT. This sequence encodes CASSLYGTTNTEAFF.